The 22 T cell receptor beta chains reported below all come from one sample, sequenced in a study of blood T cell repertoires in COVID-19. TCRdb keeps only in-frame clones here, not all; method: immunoSEQ multiplex PCR. The data contain tens of thousands of clones, 80% to 95% of them singletons. Sequencing input: peripheral blood. Receptor source: a woman aged 80 or older with acute or convalescent COVID-19.

This chain joins TRBV5-1 and TRBJ2-1; tentatively, D is TRBD2 (7 bases). V lost 4 bases and J lost 5, with 13 bases in between. Germline CDR1 reads SGHRS; CDR2 reads YFSETQ. The CDR3 spans 14 residues. The CDR3, as DNA: TGCGCCAGCAGCGTACGGGGGGCAAACAATGAGCAGTTCTTC. Residues: CASSVRGANNEQFF.

This rearrangement joins TRBV2 to TRBJ1-2, with D tentatively TRBD1 (5 bases). V gave up 6 bases and J gave up 6 bases, with 11 bases separating them. The CDR3 contains 12 residues. CDR1 and CDR2 (germline): SNHLY, FYNNEI. CDR3 nucleotides: TGTGCCAGCAGGGGAGGGGCCGATGGCTACACCTTC. It is translated as CASRGGADGYTF.

This clone was seen just once. The J gene is TRBJ1-2, the V gene TRBV7-9; TRBD1 agrees at 10 bases. Germline CDR1 SEHNR, CDR2 FQNEAQ (reference sequence). J was trimmed by 5 bases and V by 4 bases; bases with no gene match: 7. This CDR3 comprises 15 residues. The CDR3 reads CASSYGTGAGYGYTF. The CDR3 region has the DNA TGTGCCAGCAGCTATGGGACAGGGGCTGGGTATGGCTACACCTTC.

This chain joins TRBV9 and TRBJ1-1; 7 bases line up with TRBD1. The CDR3 has 14 residues. V lost 5 bases and J lost 4; bases outside the gene matches: 8. CDR1 is SGDLS and CDR2 is YYNGEE in the germline V gene. The CDR3 DNA sequence: TGTGCCAGCAGAGATCTCAGGGGGACCACTGAAGCTTTCTTT. It yields the protein CASRDLRGTTEAFF.

The chain recombines TRBV11-2 with TRBJ1-3; 10 bases are a match to TRBD1. V was clipped by 5 bases and J by 4 bases; unmatched bases: 8. The CDR3 runs to 16 residues. Germline V gene data show CDR1 as SGHAT and CDR2 as FQNNGV. CDR3 residues: CASSESGTGVGNTIYF. CDR3 DNA sequence: TGTGCCAGCAGCGAATCCGGGACAGGGGTCGGAAACACCATATATTTT.

V usage is TRBV28 and J usage is TRBJ1-5; 7 bases line up with TRBD1. CDR1 and CDR2 from the germline V gene are MDHEN and SYDVKM. The CDR3 totals 13 residues. V dropped 9 bases and J dropped 4; count of bases not matched to a gene: 6. The DNA for the CDR3 is TGTGCCAGTGGACAGGACAGTAATCAGCCCCAGCATTTT. It encodes CASGQDSNQPQHF.

The V gene is TRBV7-6, the J gene TRBJ1-4; a possible D gene is TRBD1 (6 bases). In germline, CDR1 is SGHVS, CDR2 FNYEAQ. With 5 bases removed from V and 0 bases from J, the gap between germline ends came to 13 bases. This CDR3 comprises 16 residues. The CDR3 DNA reads as TGTGCCAGCAGCCAACGGACAGCCTCAACTAATGAAAAACTGTTTTTT. It is translated as CASSQRTASTNEKLFF. The full variable domain, with the rest looked up from reference TRBV7-6 and TRBJ1-4, is GAGVSQSPRYKVTKRGQDVALRCDPISGHVSLYWYRQALGQGPEFLTYFNYEAQQDKSGLPNDRFSAERPEGSISTLTIQRTEQRDSAMYRCASSQRTASTNEKLFFGSGTQLSVL.

In DNA, the CDR3 is TGTGCCAGTAGTATCCGGGCAGGGGTGTACGAGCAGTACTTC. Its protein product is CASSIRAGVYEQYF. V and J are TRBV19 and TRBJ2-7; a weak D match, TRBD1 (6 bases). This CDR3 region has 14 residues. CDR1 and CDR2 (germline): LNHDA, SQIVND (reference sequence). V lost 3 bases and J 4 bases, leaving 13 bases between the germline ends.

The V call is TRBV12-3 or TRBV12-4, the J call TRBJ1-1; D call uncertain. This CDR3 has 13 amino acids. The V gene lost 5 bases and the J gene lost 5 bases, with 12 bases spanning the gap. In DNA form, the CDR3 reads TGTGCCAGCAGTCGGGGTTGGATAACTGAAGCTTTCTTT. Protein sequence: CASSRGWITEAFF.

The chain combines TRBV5-1 with TRBJ2-2, with D perhaps TRBD1 (6 bases). Trimming pared 4 bases from V and 4 bases from J, leaving 11 bases between. The germline V gene has CDR1 SGHRS and CDR2 YFSETQ. CDR3 length equals 14 residues. The CDR3 nucleotides are TGCGCCAGCAGCGATACAGGGAGCACCGGGGAGCTGTTTTTT. Its translation: CASSDTGSTGELFF.

The chain links TRBV19 to TRBJ2-3; D may be TRBD1 (5 bases). Germline V CDR1 and CDR2: LNHDA, SQIVND (reference sequence). This CDR3 comprises 14 residues. Deletions cut 3 bases from V and 7 bases from J, with 14 bases between. The CDR3 DNA is TGTGCCAGTAGTATCAGATCACAGGAATATACGCAGTATTTT. Translation: CASSIRSQEYTQYF.

This sequence joins TRBV5-1 and TRBJ2-1; 8 nucleotides agree with TRBD2. The CDR3 length is 15 residues. Per germline, CDR1 SGHRS and CDR2 YFSETQ. After removal of 0 bases from V and 5 bases from J, the junction contained 4 bases not matched to a gene. CDR3 in DNA: TGCGCCAGCAGCTTGGAAGCGGGGGATAACAATGAGCAGTTCTTC. Residues: CASSLEAGDNNEQFF.

This clone was seen a single time. CDR3 nucleotide sequence: TGTGCCACCGGAAGACAGGGGGTCAACACTGAAGCTTTCTTT. Its translation: CATGRQGVNTEAFF. The chain links TRBV2 to TRBJ1-1; 9 bases align to TRBD1. Germline V CDR1 and CDR2: SNHLY, FYNNEI. The CDR3 runs to 14 residues. V was pared by 10 bases and J by 2 bases, with 8 bases of the junction left unmatched.

This chain uses TRBV18 with TRBJ1-2; D is unclear. The germline V gene encodes CDR1 KGHSH and CDR2 LQKENI. Trimming took 2 bases from V and 0 from J, leaving 10 bases between them. CDR3 length: 15 amino acids. Here the CDR3 reads CASSPVHPTNYGYTF. In DNA, the CDR3 is TGTGCCAGCTCACCAGTGCACCCTACTAACTATGGCTACACCTTC.

V is TRBV29-1 and J is TRBJ2-7; the match to TRBD1 covers 7 bases. The V segment lost 6 bases and the J segment 6 bases; nucleotides outside the gene matches: 5. Per germline, CDR1 SQVTM and CDR2 ANQGSEA. The CDR3 is 11 amino acids. The CDR3 DNA follows: TGCAGCGTCGCCGACAGGGCCGAGCAGTACTTC. Protein product: CSVADRAEQYF.

The chain employs TRBV7-8 and TRBJ2-7; TRBD1 matches at 7 bases. Per germline, CDR1 SGHVS and CDR2 FQNEAQ. The CDR3 extends over 14 amino acids. Trimming took 5 bases from V and 0 from J; bases not matched to a gene: 4. CDR3 coding DNA: TGTGCCAGCAGCCAGACAGGGCCCTCCTACGAGCAGTACTTC. This codes for CASSQTGPSYEQYF.

The rearrangement joins TRBV19 to TRBJ2-7; 9 bases are a match to TRBD1. Germline-derived CDR1 and CDR2 are LNHDA and SQIVND (reference sequence). The CDR3 has 13 amino acids. The V gene end was trimmed by 6 bases and the J gene end by 2 bases; junction bases not matched to a gene: 2. CDR3 sequence reads: CASRGTGPYEQYF. The CDR3, as DNA: TGTGCCAGTAGGGGGACAGGGCCCTACGAGCAGTACTTC.

The J gene is TRBJ2-5, the V gene TRBV14, with TRBD2 as a possible D gene (6 bases). V was pared by 0 bases and J by 5 bases, with 19 bases between. Germline loops: CDR1 SGHDN, CDR2 FVKESK. The CDR3 sequence is 17 residues long. The CDR3 DNA reads TGTGCCAGCAGCCAAGAGGCGCCACGGGAGTGGGGGGAGACCCAGTACTTC. Amino acids: CASSQEAPREWGETQYF. The variable domain in full, completed from reference TRBV14 and TRBJ2-5, reads EAGVTQFPSHSVIEKGQTVTLRCDPISGHDNLYWYRRVMGKEIKFLLHFVKESKQDESGMPNNRFLAERTGGTYSTLKVQPAELEDSGVYFCASSQEAPREWGETQYFGPGTRLLVL.

This sequence joins TRBV7-2 and TRBJ2-1; 9 positions agree with TRBD2. V shed 0 bases and J 8 bases; nucleotides not matched to a gene: 2. CDR1 and CDR2 (germline): SGHTA, FQGNSA. This CDR3 spans 14 amino acids. DNA of the CDR3: TGTGCCAGCAGCTTAGCAAGGACTAGCGATGAGCAGTTCTTC. Translation gives CASSLARTSDEQFF.

The chain employs TRBV20-1 and TRBJ2-1, with D maybe TRBD2 (7 bases). CDR1 is DFQATT, CDR2 SNEGSKA, per germline (reference sequence). The germline V and J ends were trimmed by 5 bases and 9 bases, with 11 bases remaining between them. CDR3 size: 11 residues. CDR3 amino acids: CSAYRGGEQFF. Written as DNA, the CDR3 is TGCAGTGCTTATAGGGGGGGTGAGCAGTTCTTC.

The V gene is TRBV19, the J gene TRBJ2-1; 12 bases are a match to TRBD2. The germline V gene has CDR1 LNHDA and CDR2 SQIVND (reference sequence). J gave up 4 bases and V 3 bases, and 16 bases lay outside the gene matches. The CDR3 covers 20 residues. The DNA for the CDR3 is TGTGCCAGTAGTATCCGAGCTAGCGGGGGGGCGTTGTCGGTTTACAATGAGCAGTTCTTC. Encoded protein: CASSIRASGGALSVYNEQFF.

The chain joins TRBV10-2 to TRBJ2-6; D might be TRBD2 (6 bases). Trimming shortened V by 9 bases and J by 4 bases, and 13 bases separated the two germline ends. The germline CDR1 and CDR2 sequences are WSHSY and SAAADI. This CDR3 comprises 14 residues. This CDR3 reads CASRRGAGANVLTF. In nucleotides, the CDR3 is TGCGCCAGTAGGCGGGGAGCCGGGGCCAACGTCCTGACTTTC.